This is a list of T cell receptor beta chains from one sample in a study of PD-1 blockade in classical Hodgkin lymphoma. Sequenced by immunoSEQ multiplex PCR; TCRdb stores in-frame clones only, minus some. The sample records about 94,000 clones, 85% to 90% being singletons. This specimen consisted of peripheral blood mononuclear cells (PBMCs), obtained before the second cycle of nivolumab. These TCRs come from a human donor with classical Hodgkin lymphoma. Both conserved end residues are part of each CDR3. D genes are given only for firm matches. Expanded clones get a size class; other rows say once, few or many, or leave the size out.

v_call	clone_size	j_call	d_call	cdr3_aa	cdr3_nt
TRBV4-1	NA	TRBJ2-3	NA	CASSQVGGSSTDTQYF	TGCGCCAGCAGCCAAGTTGGCGGCTCTAGCACAGATACGCAGTATTTT
TRBV4-1	NA	TRBJ1-5	NA	CASSLFDKRNQPQHF	TGCGCCAGCAGCCTTTTCGACAAACGCAATCAGCCCCAGCATTTT
TRBV30	NA	TRBJ2-2	NA	CAWSVYRASGELFF	TGTGCCTGGAGTGTATACAGGGCTAGCGGGGAGCTGTTTTTT
TRBV10-2	once	TRBJ2-7	NA	CASSRGVSSYEQYF	TGCGCCAGCAGCCGAGGCGTCAGCTCCTACGAGCAGTACTTC
TRBV4-1	NA	TRBJ1-1	NA	CASSQASLGSNTEAFF	TGCGCCAGCAGCCAAGCCAGCTTGGGCTCGAACACTGAAGCTTTCTTT
TRBV30	NA	TRBJ1-3	NA	CAWKRSGNTIYF	TGTGCCTGGAAGCGCTCTGGAAACACCATATATTTT
TRBV28	NA	TRBJ2-7	NA	CASSLEFAGQTYYEQYF	TGTGCCAGCAGTTTAGAGTTCGCCGGACAGACTTACTACGAGCAGTACTTC
TRBV28	once	TRBJ1-4	NA	CASRSWQSTNEKLFF	TGTGCCAGCAGATCCTGGCAGTCTACTAATGAAAAACTGTTTTTT
TRBV4-2	few	TRBJ1-5	NA	CASSQEGVQPQHF	TGTGCCAGCAGCCAAGAGGGGGTTCAGCCCCAGCATTTT
TRBV19	NA	TRBJ2-1	TRBD1	CASSRHPPGQWNNEQFF	TGTGCCAGTAGTCGCCACCCCCCGGGACAGTGGAACAATGAGCAGTTCTTC
TRBV5-1	once	TRBJ2-2	TRBD2	CASRGLAENTGELFF	TGCGCCAGCAGGGGACTAGCGGAAAACACCGGGGAGCTGTTTTTT
TRBV6-5	NA	TRBJ1-2	NA	CASVGGFGGYTF	TGTGCCAGCGTTGGGGGGTTCGGCGGCTACACCTTC
TRBV19	NA	TRBJ2-3	NA	CASSTGTKITDTQYF	TGTGCCAGTAGCACCGGGACAAAGATCACAGATACGCAGTATTTT
TRBV5-1	NA	TRBJ1-2	NA	CASTSLEALEGYTF	TGCGCCAGCACATCCCTCGAGGCTCTGGAGGGCTACACCTTC
TRBV19	NA	TRBJ2-1	NA	CASAVTGTPRNEQFF	TGTGCCAGCGCCGTGACCGGGACTCCGAGGAATGAGCAGTTCTTC
TRBV6-5	NA	TRBJ1-5	NA	CAISTGLGQPQHF	TGTGCCATCTCAACAGGATTGGGACAGCCCCAGCATTTT
TRBV5-4	NA	TRBJ2-3	TRBD2	CASSLNGGTRPDTQYF	TGTGCCAGCAGCTTGAACGGGGGGACTAGGCCAGATACGCAGTATTTT
TRBV2	NA	TRBJ2-7	NA	CASRGDISYEQYF	TGTGCCAGCAGGGGGGACATCTCCTACGAGCAGTACTTC
TRBV5-8	NA	TRBJ2-5	NA	CASREVQQETQYF	TGTGCCAGCAGAGAGGTACAGCAAGAGACCCAGTACTTC
TRBV6-5	NA	TRBJ1-2	NA	CASSTQLGGVYGYTF	TGTGCCAGCAGTACGCAGCTGGGGGGCGTCTATGGCTACACCTTC
TRBV5-1	NA	TRBJ2-7	NA	CASSLEVGAPTEQYF	TGCGCCAGCAGCTTGGAGGTGGGAGCGCCTACTGAGCAGTACTTC
TRBV5-5	NA	TRBJ1-2	NA	CASSDRDGYGYTF	TGTGCCAGCAGCGACCGGGACGGCTATGGCTACACCTTC
TRBV19	NA	TRBJ1-5	TRBD1	CASNPTGVVQPQHF	TGTGCCAGTAATCCGACAGGGGTTGTTCAGCCCCAGCATTTT
TRBV30	NA	TRBJ2-1	TRBD2	CAWSLVWAGTSGRDEQFF	TGTGCCTGGAGTCTGGTATGGGCCGGGACTAGCGGGAGAGATGAGCAGTTCTTC
TRBV29-1	NA	TRBJ1-4	NA	CSVVTVNEKLFF	TGCAGCGTTGTTACAGTCAATGAAAAACTGTTTTTT
TRBV5-6	NA	TRBJ2-2	NA	CASSLDTGELFF	TGTGCCAGCAGCTTGGACACCGGGGAGCTGTTTTTT
TRBV18	NA	TRBJ2-5	NA	CASSPKETQYF	TGTGCCAGCTCACCTAAAGAGACCCAGTACTTC
TRBV6-1	NA	TRBJ1-6	NA	CASSVLAGSSDSPLHF	TGTGCCAGCAGTGTGTTGGCGGGCAGCTCGGATTCACCCCTCCACTTT
TRBV5-4	once	TRBJ2-7	TRBD1	CASSPGAGQGISYEQYF	TGTGCCAGCAGCCCGGGGGCGGGACAGGGTATATCCTACGAGCAGTACTTC
TRBV6-1	NA	TRBJ2-7	NA	CASSDLRVSYEQYF	TGTGCCAGCAGTGACCTCAGGGTCTCCTACGAGCAGTACTTC
TRBV7-8	NA	TRBJ2-7	NA	CASSPPLLPYEQYF	TGTGCCAGCAGCCCCCCACTACTTCCCTACGAGCAGTACTTC
TRBV10-3	NA	TRBJ1-2	NA	CAISESIGYTF	TGTGCCATCAGTGAGTCGATTGGCTACACCTTC
TRBV6-5	NA	TRBJ2-1	TRBD2	CASSYAGGNEQFF	TGTGCCAGCAGTTACGCGGGAGGGAATGAGCAGTTCTTC
TRBV5-6	NA	TRBJ2-5	TRBD1	CASSLGFPKDRQETQYF	TGTGCCAGCAGCTTGGGGTTTCCAAAGGACAGGCAAGAGACCCAGTACTTC
TRBV18	NA	TRBJ2-1	NA	CASSPRDVPYNEQFF	TGTGCCAGCTCACCGCGGGACGTCCCCTACAATGAGCAGTTCTTC
TRBV10-3	NA	TRBJ2-5	TRBD1	CAIGTGQETQYF	TGTGCCATAGGGACAGGACAAGAGACCCAGTACTTC
TRBV10-1	few	TRBJ2-2	TRBD2	CASSDLAGPTGELFF	TGCGCCAGCAGTGATCTAGCGGGCCCGACCGGGGAGCTGTTTTTT
TRBV28	few	TRBJ2-5	NA	CASSRTDQETQYF	TGTGCCAGCAGCCGGACGGATCAAGAGACCCAGTACTTC
TRBV6-5	few	TRBJ1-2	NA	CASRGRTTYGYTF	TGTGCCAGCAGGGGCAGAACAACCTATGGCTACACCTTC
TRBV2	NA	TRBJ2-5	TRBD1	CARGGQGLYF	TGTGCCAGGGGGGGACAGGGACTCTACTTC
TRBV28	NA	TRBJ2-1	TRBD2	CASKAGGPGNEQFF	TGTGCCAGCAAAGCGGGAGGGCCGGGCAATGAGCAGTTCTTC
TRBV10-3	NA	TRBJ1-3	NA	CAITGGGSGNTIYF	TGTGCCATCACCGGAGGAGGGTCTGGAAACACCATATATTTT
TRBV5-4	NA	TRBJ2-3	NA	CASSFESTDTQYF	TGTGCCAGCAGCTTTGAAAGCACAGATACGCAGTATTTT
TRBV7-9	NA	TRBJ1-1	TRBD1	CASSYPDREGTEAFF	TGTGCCAGCAGCTACCCCGACAGGGAGGGCACTGAAGCTTTCTTT
TRBV19	NA	TRBJ2-2	NA	CASSGSVSLHTGELFF	TGTGCCAGTAGCGGGTCGGTCAGCCTTCACACCGGGGAGCTGTTTTTT
TRBV28	NA	TRBJ2-7	TRBD2	CASTSRAGGYEQYF	TGTGCCAGCACCTCTAGAGCGGGGGGTTACGAGCAGTACTTC
TRBV6-5	NA	TRBJ2-3	NA	CASSNDGTDTQYF	TGTGCCAGCAGTAACGACGGCACAGATACGCAGTATTTT
TRBV7-9	NA	TRBJ1-5	NA	CASSSGGEYSNQPQHF	TGTGCCAGCAGCTCCGGGGGAGAGTATAGCAATCAGCCCCAGCATTTT
TRBV7-6	NA	TRBJ1-4	NA	CASSLGARQPNEKLFF	TGTGCCAGCAGCTTAGGCGCGAGACAGCCTAATGAAAAACTGTTTTTT
TRBV2	NA	TRBJ2-7	NA	CASSFQQTYEQYF	TGTGCCAGCAGTTTCCAACAGACCTACGAGCAGTACTTC
TRBV29-1	NA	TRBJ2-3	TRBD1	CSVGGYTDTQYF	TGCAGCGTAGGGGGCTACACAGATACGCAGTATTTT
TRBV18	NA	TRBJ1-5	NA	CASSPPGGARNQPQHF	TGTGCCAGCTCACCACCGGGGGGGGCGCGAAATCAGCCCCAGCATTTT
TRBV9	NA	TRBJ2-1	TRBD1	CASSAFEDRVGYEQFF	TGTGCCAGCAGCGCGTTCGAGGACAGGGTCGGTTATGAGCAGTTCTTC
TRBV4-2	NA	TRBJ1-2	NA	CASSQSTGWNGYTF	TGTGCCAGCAGCCAATCCACAGGGTGGAATGGCTACACCTTC